One sample yielded the 7 T cell receptor beta chains listed below, sequenced in a study of control samples from healthy donors and cancer patients. The table came from immunoSEQ multiplex PCR; TCRdb's copy has only in-frame clones and leaves some out. This table holds fewer than 95,000 clones, about 88% found once. What was sequenced was blood. Every receptor here comes from a woman in her forties or fifties in good health.

This clone was counted once. This chain connects TRBV28 to TRBJ2-7, with D possibly being TRBD1 (5 bases). There are 15 residues in the CDR3. From germline, CDR1 is MDHEN and CDR2 SYDVKM. Trimming removed 4 bases from V and 5 bases from J, with 18 bases in between. The chain's CDR3 is CASSSEAKGIHEQYF. In DNA form, the CDR3 reads TGTGCCAGCAGTTCCGAGGCTAAGGGGATCCACGAGCAGTACTTC.

The V call is TRBV3-1 (or the pseudogene TRBV3-2), the J call TRBJ1-6; 10 bases line up with TRBD1. There are 14 residues in the CDR3. Germline V gene sequence: CDR1 LGHDT, CDR2 YNNKEL (reference sequence). After removal of 5 bases from V and 10 bases from J, the junction contained 5 bases not matched to a gene. The CDR3 sequence: CASSSTGGGSPLHF. CDR3 DNA: TGTGCCAGCAGCTCGACAGGGGGCGGGTCACCCCTCCACTTT.

The CDR3 DNA sequence: TGTGCCAGCAGTGAGAGGACAGGGCCCTATGGCTACACCTTC. It translates to CASSERTGPYGYTF. The chain has TRBV6-1 and TRBJ1-2; the match to TRBD1 covers 8 bases. Per the germline V gene, CDR1 is MNHNS and CDR2 is SASEGT. With V trimmed by 3 bases and J by 4 bases, 4 bases remained unmatched. The CDR3 extends over 14 amino acids.

This clone was picked up a small number of times. The V call is TRBV30, the J call TRBJ2-1; 14 bases map to TRBD2. Germline V lookup: CDR1 GTSNPN, CDR2 SVGIG (reference sequence). The CDR3 is made up of 17 amino acids. J lost 3 bases, V lost 7 bases, and 11 bases had no gene match. CDR3 sequence reads: CASLGTSGRKNYNEQFF. CDR3 DNA sequence: TGTGCCTCCCTGGGGACTAGCGGGAGAAAAAACTACAATGAGCAGTTCTTC.

The rearrangement joins TRBV5-1 to TRBJ2-1; 8 nucleotides align to TRBD2. Germline CDR1 SGHRS, CDR2 YFSETQ. CDR3 size: 13 residues. The V segment lost 1 base and the J segment 9 bases; nucleotides outside the gene matches: 3. The CDR3, as DNA: TGCGCCAGCAGCTTGAGCGGGAGATCTGAGCAGTTCTTC. It specifies CASSLSGRSEQFF.

The chain has TRBV3-1 (or the pseudogene TRBV3-2) and TRBJ1-2; no clear D. CDR3 length: 15 amino acids. Per the germline V gene, CDR1 is LGHDT and CDR2 is YNNKEL (reference sequence). V was shortened by 0 bases and J by 4 bases, with 12 bases between the two germline ends. The CDR3 nucleotides are TGTGCCAGCAGCCAAGAGTGGGATGCCTTCTATGGCTACACCTTC. Translated: CASSQEWDAFYGYTF.

This rearrangement joins TRBV6-5 to TRBJ1-5; no reliable D call. Germline loops: CDR1 MNHEY, CDR2 SVGAGI. Trimming took 0 bases from V and 4 from J, leaving 4 bases between them. The CDR3 spans 13 residues. The DNA of the CDR3 is TGTGCCAGCAGTTACTCATTTAATCAGCCCCAGCATTTT. It is translated as CASSYSFNQPQHF.